Below are 2 T cell receptor beta chains sequenced from a single sample in a study of CD8 T cells in ankylosing spondylitis. Each CDR3 protein gets one entry after TCRdb re-called the 5' RACE reads with MiXCR. This sample has around 770,000 distinct CDR3 sequences, with approximately 12% found just once. Whole-study results and caveats: There was a TCR beta motif, made of fewer than 10 highly homologous variants, that appeared characteristic of ankylosing spondylitis blood.

Which antigens these TCRs recognize remains unknown. The source material was blood, either unsorted or a sorted T cell fraction (not recorded which). The receptors shown here come from a male donor with ankylosing spondylitis.

V usage is TRBV6-5 and J usage is TRBJ2-5; 8 nucleotides line up with TRBD2. The germline gives CDR1 MNHEY, CDR2 SVGAGI. J gave up 2 bases and V 1 base, and 3 bases lay outside the gene matches. The CDR3 length is 15 residues. CDR3 in amino acids: CASSYFRGGQETQYF. In DNA form, the CDR3 reads TGTGCCAGCAGTTACTTCCGCGGGGGGCAAGAGACCCAGTACTTC.

V usage is TRBV6-5 and J usage is TRBJ1-6, with D possibly matching TRBD1 (5 bases). The CDR3 runs 17 residues. V lost 2 bases and J 6 bases, leaving 17 bases between the germline ends. Looked up from germline, CDR1 is MNHEY and CDR2 is SVGAGI. For the CDR3, the DNA is TGTGCCAGCAGTTACACCGCCGACAGCCTAAGTAATTCACCCCTCCACTTT. It codes for CASSYTADSLSNSPLHF.